The following is a T cell receptor beta chain sequence with its context. The data were taken from a study of low-dose radiotherapy and immunotherapy resistance in tumors. Study details: The fractionation for Cohort 1 was 0.5 Gy per fraction every 2 weeks, totaling 6.5 Gy. The study gave Cohort 2 1 Gy per fraction every two weeks, totaling 13 Gy over 26 weeks. Both drugs were delivered intravenously to patients (nivolumab 240 mg every two weeks and ipilimumab 1 mg/kg every six weeks).

Gene-specific TRAV and TRBV primers were used for first-strand cDNA, covering alpha and beta chains. Both a constant-region primer and a V-primer adapter served to amplify TCRs across 15 to 20 PCR cycles. TCRdb recomputed calls from the reads with MiXCR, one row per CDR3 protein. The sample has several thousand distinct CDR3 sequences, approximately 80% seen once. Germline V CDR1 and CDR2: LGHDT, YNNKEL (reference sequence). This CDR3 contains 16 residues. Trimming stripped 4 bases from V and 0 bases from J, with 14 bases between. This clonotype originated in a human donor with advanced metastatic prostate, ovarian, gallbladder or colorectal cancer (not recorded which). This table probably holds off-target reads from a library built for another chain. The genes are TRBV3-1 and TRBJ2-3, with D possibly matching TRBD2 (7 bases). In DNA, the CDR3 is TGTGCCAGCAGCCCAACAGGGACTATAAGCACAGATACGCAGTATTTT. Its translation: CASSPTGTISTDTQYF.